This T cell receptor beta chain was retrieved from a study of early T cells in non-severe SARS-CoV-2 infection. On the study more broadly: Sequencing of unsorted whole blood was done on bulk RNA, leaving chains unpaired.

Individually, cDNA molecules had unique molecular identifiers attached to them. TCRdb processed the 5' RACE reads anew with MiXCR; each CDR3 protein has one entry. There are nearly 60,000 distinct CDR3 sequences in the sample; about an eighth occur only once, and about 9.7% lies in the top ten. CDR1 and CDR2 from the germline V gene are SGHTS and YDEGEE. The CDR3 loop spans 13 amino acids. The V end was cut by 0 bases, the J end by 6 bases, with 9 bases between. About this clonotype itself: Its matching antigen is unknown.

Study-wide results and limits: Matches to VDJdb favored anti-spike CD8 responses and missed private and CD4 specificities.

Sequencing was done on a sample of whole blood. This sequence joins TRBV5-8 and TRBJ1-1; D is possibly TRBD1 (6 bases). The receptor's source is an adult who was a healthcare worker with PCR-confirmed SARS-CoV-2 infection or an uninfected control (not recorded which). The CDR3 sequence: CASSLGQAPEAFF. In DNA, the CDR3 is TGTGCCAGCAGCTTGGGACAGGCTCCTGAAGCTTTCTTT.